These 26 T cell receptor beta chains were all obtained from the same sample, sequenced in a study of T-cell reconstitution after alpha-beta-depleted transplantation in children. It was with unique molecular identifiers that the TCRbeta library was prepared. TCRdb used MiXCR to reprocess the PCR reads, holding one entry per CDR3 protein. The table lists 500,000 to 750,000 distinct CDR3 sequences, 25% to 30% of them singletons, with around 36% in the top ten. The source was PBMCs, collected before TCRalphabeta/CD19-depleted stem cell transplant. The source is a boy in the first two years of life with Wiskott-Aldrich syndrome, due to receive a stem cell transplant.

V gene TRBV6-4 combines with J gene TRBJ2-3, with D possibly TRBD2 on 5 matching bases. From germline, CDR1 is MRHNA and CDR2 SNTAGT. Trimming pared 4 bases from V and 6 bases from J, leaving 17 bases between. This CDR3 is 15 amino acids long. In DNA form, the CDR3 reads TGTGCCAGCAGTGCCTTTCACGGGGAATCGGATACGCAGTATTTT. It specifies CASSAFHGESDTQYF.

This chain's CDR3 is CASTDQGIHQPQHF. The CDR3 DNA follows: TGTGCCAGTACGGACCAGGGAATCCATCAGCCCCAGCATTTT. The rearrangement uses TRBV19 and TRBJ1-5, with TRBD1 as a possible D gene (5 bases). The ends were cut back, 7 bases at V and 5 bases at J, with 15 bases in the middle. Germline V gives CDR1 LNHDA, CDR2 SQIVND (reference sequence). There are 14 residues in the CDR3. Variable domain in full (rest from reference TRBV19 and TRBJ1-5): DGGITQSPKYLFRKEGQNVTLSCEQNLNHDAMYWYRQDPGQGLRLIYYSQIVNDFQKGDIAEGYSVSREKKESFPLTVTSAQKNPTAFYLCASTDQGIHQPQHFGDGTRLSIL.

This sequence joins TRBV7-3 and TRBJ2-1, with 7 bases matching TRBD2. The V and J ends lost 8 bases and 8 bases, in that order; junction bases with no gene match: 9. CDR1 SGHTA and CDR2 FQGTGA come from the germline V gene. This CDR3 region has 13 residues. The CDR3 DNA is TGTGCCAGCCGAGCTAGCGGCACAGATGAGCAGTTCTTC. Translating it yields CASRASGTDEQFF.

The chain uses TRBV7-2 and TRBJ2-5; no definite D call. Trimming shortened V by 4 bases and J by 0 bases, and 9 bases separated the two germline ends. The CDR3 contains 14 residues. In germline, CDR1 is SGHTA, CDR2 FQGNSA. CDR3 loop: CASSSGGNQETQYF. The CDR3 nucleotides read TGTGCCAGCAGCTCTGGCGGAAACCAAGAGACCCAGTACTTC.

DNA for the CDR3: TGTGCCAGCAAGGGAGGGGAAGGGCCCCAGCATTTT. This encodes CASKGGEGPQHF. This sequence joins TRBV2 and TRBJ1-5; D perhaps matches TRBD1 (5 bases). The CDR3 has 12 residues. Germline CDR1 and CDR2: SNHLY and FYNNEI. Trimming stripped 7 bases from V and 9 bases from J, with 13 bases between.

V and J are TRBV3-1 and TRBJ2-7, with 11 nucleotides matching TRBD1. This CDR3 is 13 amino acids long. Per the germline V gene, CDR1 is LGHDT and CDR2 is YNNKEL (reference sequence). J was trimmed by 6 bases and V by 4 bases; bases with no gene match: 2. This CDR3 reads CASSLGTGGEQYF. The CDR3 nucleotides are TGTGCCAGCAGCCTCGGGACAGGGGGCGAGCAGTACTTC.

The V and J genes are TRBV5-1 and TRBJ2-2; D perhaps matches TRBD1 (5 bases). Between the trimmed V and J ends, which lost 4 bases and 7 bases, there was a span of 14 bases. The germline V gene has CDR1 SGHRS and CDR2 YFSETQ. The CDR3 is made up of 14 amino acids. CDR3 DNA sequence: TGCGCCAGCAGCCCTCAGGGTCCCCGCGGGGAGCTGTTTTTT. Translation gives CASSPQGPRGELFF.

At least ten counts were recorded for this clonotype. The chain joins TRBV5-1 to TRBJ1-1; D uncertain. From germline, CDR1 is SGHRS and CDR2 YFSETQ. CDR3 size: 13 residues. The V end lost 4 bases, the J end lost 1 base, and 8 bases lay between the germline ends. In DNA, the CDR3 is TGCGCCAGCAGCCTCCAGAGGAACACTGAAGCTTTCTTT. Protein sequence: CASSLQRNTEAFF. Supplemented by reference TRBV5-1 and TRBJ1-1, the full variable domain reads KAGVTQTPRYLIKTRGQQVTLSCSPISGHRSVSWYQQTPGQGLQFLFEYFSETQRNKGNFPGRFSGRQFSNSRSEMNVSTLELGDSALYLCASSLQRNTEAFFGQGTRLTVV.

The chain couples TRBV7-2 to TRBJ2-7, with 7 nucleotides matching TRBD2. Losses at the gene ends were 0 bases for V and 7 bases for J; bases not matched to a gene: 15. The germline gives CDR1 SGHTA, CDR2 FQGNSA. This CDR3 has 17 residues. The CDR3 region has the DNA TGTGCCAGCAGCTTAGCCGTCTTGGCGGGAGTTGCTGGGGAGCAGTACTTC. Its protein is CASSLAVLAGVAGEQYF.

This clonotype has just a few counts. V is TRBV6-6 and J is TRBJ1-1; D may be TRBD1 (6 bases). The CDR3 is 12 residues long. Germline V gene lookup returns CDR1 MNHNY and CDR2 SVGAGI (reference sequence). The germline V and J ends were trimmed by 6 bases and 6 bases, with 11 bases remaining between them. CDR3 protein: CASSPQGPEAFF. The DNA for the CDR3 is TGTGCCAGCAGCCCCCAGGGGCCTGAAGCTTTCTTT.

J is TRBJ1-1 and V is TRBV20-1; a possible D gene is TRBD1 (5 bases). Germline assignment: CDR1 DFQATT and CDR2 SNEGSKA (reference sequence). There are 13 residues in the CDR3. The CDR3 DNA sequence: TGCAGCTCCAGTCAGGGAATCGGTTCTGAAGCTTTCTTT. Its translation: CSSSQGIGSEAFF.

The chain has TRBV7-7 and TRBJ2-2, with D possibly matching TRBD2 (5 bases). CDR3 length equals 14 residues. CDR1 is SSHAT, CDR2 FNYEAQ, per germline (reference sequence). V was cut by 9 bases and J by 0 bases, with 11 bases left in between. CDR3 in amino acids: CASRRGPNTGELFF. The CDR3, as DNA: TGTGCCAGTCGGAGAGGGCCGAACACCGGGGAGCTGTTTTTT. The full variable domain, with the rest looked up from reference TRBV7-7 and TRBJ2-2, is GAGVSQSPRYKVTKRGQDVTLRCDPISSHATLYWYQQALGQGPEFLTYFNYEAQPDKSGLPSDRFSAERPEGSISTLTIQRTEQRDSAMYRCASRRGPNTGELFFGEGSRLTVL.

This clonotype showed up just a few times. V gene TRBV18 combines with J gene TRBJ2-2; no reliable D call. Trimming took off 3 bases at V and 5 bases at J, with 13 bases between the two ends. CDR3 length: 15 amino acids. In germline, CDR1 is KGHSH, CDR2 LQKENI. The CDR3 DNA is TGTGCCAGCTCACCTTCAGGCGGAAAAACCGGGGAGCTGTTTTTT. Amino acid sequence: CASSPSGGKTGELFF. The whole variable domain, filled in from reference TRBV18 and TRBJ2-2, reads NAGVMQNPRHLVRRRGQEARLRCSPMKGHSHVYWYRQLPEEGLKFMVYLQKENIIDESGMPKERFSAEFPKEGPSILRIQQVVRGDSAAYFCASSPSGGKTGELFFGEGSRLTVL.

This clonotype was counted once. The genes are TRBV10-3 and TRBJ2-2, with 7 bases matching TRBD1. This CDR3 is built from 16 residues. The V segment lost 10 bases and the J segment 0 bases; nucleotides outside the gene matches: 11. In germline, CDR1 is ENHRY, CDR2 SYGVKD. For the CDR3, the DNA is TGTGCCACATCCAAACAGGGGCCCGCGAACACCGGGGAGCTGTTTTTT. It codes for CATSKQGPANTGELFF.

This sequence joins TRBV4-1 and TRBJ2-7; 10 bases are shared with TRBD2. Germline CDR1 is MGHRA and CDR2 is YSYEKL. V lost 1 base and J lost 3; bases outside the gene matches: 3. The CDR3 is 15 amino acids. The CDR3 nucleotides are TGCGCCAGCAGCCAAGGAATAGCGGGAGGCTACGAGCAGTACTTC. This translates into CASSQGIAGGYEQYF.

V usage is TRBV27 and J usage is TRBJ1-5; the D gene is possibly TRBD1 (5 bases). This CDR3 is 15 amino acids long. Trimming cost V 8 bases and J 7 bases, with 21 bases left between them. CDR1 is MNHEY and CDR2 is SMNVEV in the germline V gene (reference sequence). The CDR3 loop is CASCPLGGTPQPQHF. The CDR3 DNA is TGTGCCAGCTGTCCCTTGGGGGGGACCCCCCAGCCCCAGCATTTT.

The chain recombines TRBV20-1 with TRBJ2-1; 8 positions agree with TRBD2. V lost 7 bases and J lost 8; bases outside the gene matches: 10. There are 13 residues in the CDR3. Germline loops: CDR1 DFQATT, CDR2 SNEGSKA (reference sequence). The CDR3 DNA reads TGCAGTGGCAGCGGCGGGAGGTTCTATGAGCAGTTCTTC. Amino acids: CSGSGGRFYEQFF.

The rearrangement joins TRBV4-2 to TRBJ2-3; 8 nucleotides agree with TRBD2. J was trimmed by 5 bases and V by 7 bases; bases with no gene match: 8. This CDR3 region has 14 residues. Germline-derived CDR1 and CDR2 are LGHNA and YNFKEQ. CDR3 coding DNA: TGTGCCAGCACCCAGCGGGAGAGGGTAGATACGCAGTATTTT. Translated: CASTQRERVDTQYF.

This chain joins TRBV7-2 and TRBJ2-5, with a possible D match to TRBD1 (6 bases). The germline V gene encodes CDR1 SGHTA and CDR2 FQGNSA. Trimming cost V 5 bases and J 4 bases, with 14 bases left between them. This CDR3 spans 14 amino acids. The CDR3 protein is CASSQGQIPETQYF. The CDR3 DNA follows: TGTGCCAGCAGCCAAGGACAGATCCCAGAGACCCAGTACTTC.

The table lists this clonotype with a few counts. This rearrangement joins TRBV3-1 to TRBJ2-5, with 7 positions matching TRBD2. Germline CDR1 and CDR2: LGHDT and YNNKEL (reference sequence). CDR3 length: 17 amino acids. Trimming at V came to 0 bases and at J to 5 bases, leaving 12 bases not matched to a gene. The CDR3 is CASSQDPGLGVLETQYF. CDR3 bases: TGTGCCAGCAGCCAAGATCCCGGACTAGGGGTCTTGGAGACCCAGTACTTC.

The chain joins TRBV5-1 to TRBJ1-3; weak D call: TRBD1 (5 bases). The V and J ends lost 0 bases and 8 bases respectively, with 12 bases between them. Germline V gene lookup returns CDR1 SGHRS and CDR2 YFSETQ. The CDR3 is made up of 14 amino acids. The chain's CDR3 is CASSLGGTRDTIYF. The CDR3 DNA sequence: TGCGCCAGCAGCTTGGGCGGGACTCGCGACACCATATATTTT.

J is TRBJ1-1 and V is TRBV13; the match to TRBD1 covers 7 bases. The V gene's germline CDR1 is PRHDT and CDR2 FYEKMQ (reference sequence). This CDR3 contains 15 residues. Trimming removed 4 bases from V and 2 bases from J; junction bases left unmatched: 7. CDR3 sequence reads: CASSSKQGRNTEAFF. CDR3 DNA sequence: TGTGCCAGCAGCTCTAAACAGGGGCGTAACACTGAAGCTTTCTTT.

This clonotype was picked up a small number of times. This chain uses TRBV5-1 with TRBJ2-1; 7 bases match TRBD2. The CDR3 is 17 residues long. Germline-derived CDR1 and CDR2 are SGHRS and YFSETQ. Trimming removed 0 bases from V and 7 bases from J; junction bases left unmatched: 13. DNA for the CDR3: TGCGCCAGCAGCTTGGCCAGGTGGGAGGGCCAGGGAAATGAGCAGTTCTTC. This encodes CASSLARWEGQGNEQFF.

The chain joins TRBV12-3 or TRBV12-4 to TRBJ2-7; TRBD1 is a possible D gene (6 bases). Trimming cost V 8 bases and J 4 bases, with 21 bases left between them. This CDR3 spans 15 amino acids. CDR3 in amino acids: CASQVSQGQSYEQYF. CDR3 in DNA: TGTGCCAGCCAAGTCTCTCAGGGGCAGAGTTACGAGCAGTACTTC.

The J gene is TRBJ2-1, the V gene TRBV5-1, with D unclear. The CDR3 runs 14 residues. V lost 0 bases, J lost 5 bases, and 9 bases lay in between. Germline V gives CDR1 SGHRS, CDR2 YFSETQ. The CDR3 coding sequence is TGCGCCAGCAGCTTGGCTCCGGGTAACAATGAGCAGTTCTTC. Its translation is CASSLAPGNNEQFF.

The chain carries TRBV6-2 or TRBV6-3 and TRBJ2-2; 12 bases match TRBD2. The CDR3 covers 14 residues. The J segment lost 9 bases and the V segment lost 6 bases, leaving 5 bases of the junction unmatched. Germline V gene data show CDR1 as MNHEY and CDR2 as SVGEGT. In DNA, the CDR3 is TGTGCCAGCAGAGGACTAGCGGGGATCAGGGAGCTGTTTTTT. As protein: CASRGLAGIRELFF.